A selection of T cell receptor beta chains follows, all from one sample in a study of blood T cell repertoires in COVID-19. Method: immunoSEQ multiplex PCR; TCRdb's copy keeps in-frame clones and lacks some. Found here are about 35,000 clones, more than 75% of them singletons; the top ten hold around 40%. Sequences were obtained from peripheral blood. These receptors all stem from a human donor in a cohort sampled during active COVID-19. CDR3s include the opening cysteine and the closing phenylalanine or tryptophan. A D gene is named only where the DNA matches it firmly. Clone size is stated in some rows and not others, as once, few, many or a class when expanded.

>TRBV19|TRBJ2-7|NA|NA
CASSILGTGRFEQYF
TGTGCCAGTAGTATTCTTGGTACAGGACGCTTCGAGCAGTACTTC
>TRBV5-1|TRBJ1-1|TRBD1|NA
CASSTQTGANTEAFF
TGCGCCAGCAGCACCCAGACAGGGGCGAACACTGAAGCTTTCTTT
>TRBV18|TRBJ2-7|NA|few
CASSPNYEQYF
TGTGCCAGCTCACCCAACTACGAGCAGTACTTC
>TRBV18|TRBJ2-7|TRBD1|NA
CASSPGTAVYEQYF
TGTGCCAGCTCCCCCGGGACAGCCGTCTACGAGCAGTACTTC
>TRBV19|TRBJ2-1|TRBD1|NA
CATVPGDRDNEQFF
TGTGCCACCGTTCCAGGGGACAGAGACAATGAGCAGTTCTTC
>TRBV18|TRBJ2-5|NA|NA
CASSPSQETQYF
TGTGCCAGCTCACCATCACAAGAGACCCAGTACTTC
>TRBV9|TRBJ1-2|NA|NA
CASSPRGANYGYTF
TGTGCCAGCAGCCCGCGTGGAGCTAACTATGGCTACACCTTC
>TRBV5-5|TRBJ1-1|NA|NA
CASRTTATTEAFF
TGTGCCAGCAGAACAACAGCCACCACTGAAGCTTTCTTT
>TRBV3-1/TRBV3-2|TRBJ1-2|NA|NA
CASSRMGAGYGYTF
TGTGCCAGCAGCCGTATGGGGGCTGGGTATGGCTACACCTTC
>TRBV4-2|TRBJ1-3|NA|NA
CASSQVEGSGNTIYF
TGTGCCAGCAGCCAAGTTGAGGGCTCTGGAAACACCATATATTTT